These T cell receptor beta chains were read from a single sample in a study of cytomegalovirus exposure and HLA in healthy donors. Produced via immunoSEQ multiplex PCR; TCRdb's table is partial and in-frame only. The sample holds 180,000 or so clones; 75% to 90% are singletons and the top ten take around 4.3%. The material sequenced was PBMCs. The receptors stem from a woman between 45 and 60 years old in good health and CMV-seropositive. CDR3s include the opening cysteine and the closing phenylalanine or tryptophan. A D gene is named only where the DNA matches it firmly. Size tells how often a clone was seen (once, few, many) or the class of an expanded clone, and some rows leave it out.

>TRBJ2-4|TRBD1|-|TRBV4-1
TGCGCCAGCAGCCACGCTGCAGGGGGAAACATTCAGTACTTC
CASSHAAGGNIQYF
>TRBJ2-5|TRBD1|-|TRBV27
TGTGCCAGCGCTTTTTACAGGGGATCGGAGACCCAGTACTTC
CASAFYRGSETQYF
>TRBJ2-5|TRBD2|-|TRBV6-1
TGTGCCAGCAGTGAAGCTCGGACTAGCGGGAGCCAAGAGACCCAGTACTTC
CASSEARTSGSQETQYF
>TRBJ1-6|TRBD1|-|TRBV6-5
TGTGCCAGCAGTGCTCGAGGACAGGGGGGTTCACCCCTCCACTTT
CASSARGQGGSPLHF
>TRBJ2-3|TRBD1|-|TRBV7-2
TGTGCCAGCAGCTTCCCCCCGGGACAGGGGGGCACAGATACGCAGTATTTT
CASSFPPGQGGTDTQYF
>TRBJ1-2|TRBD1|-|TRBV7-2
TGTGCCAGCAGCTTGGGACAGGCCTACTGGGGCTACACCTTC
CASSLGQAYWGYTF
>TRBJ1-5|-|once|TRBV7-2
TGTGCCAGCAGCGTCAACCGGGGGCCCCAGCATTTT
CASSVNRGPQHF
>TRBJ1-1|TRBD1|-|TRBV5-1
TGCGCCAGCAGCTTGGATTCTTCCGGGACAGGGAGCACTGAAGCTTTCTTT
CASSLDSSGTGSTEAFF
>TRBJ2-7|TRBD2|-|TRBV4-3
TGCGCCAGCAGCCGTGGACTAGCGGGAGCCCACAGCTCCTACGAGCAGTACTTC
CASSRGLAGAHSSYEQYF
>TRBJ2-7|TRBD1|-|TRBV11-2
TGTGCCAGCAGCCCAGACAGGGGGCGTTACGAGCAGTACTTC
CASSPDRGRYEQYF
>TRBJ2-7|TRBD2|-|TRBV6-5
TGTGCCAGCAGTCTCTCGGGAGGTGACTACGAGCAGTACTTC
CASSLSGGDYEQYF
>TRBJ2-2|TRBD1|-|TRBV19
TGTGCCAGTAGTAGGGACAGGGTAGACACCGGGGAGCTGTTTTTT
CASSRDRVDTGELFF
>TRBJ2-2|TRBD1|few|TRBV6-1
TGTGCCAGCTACCGGGACAGTATCACCGGGGAGCTGTTTTTT
CASYRDSITGELFF
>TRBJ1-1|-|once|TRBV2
TGTGCCAGCGGGAGGCACGGGAACACTGAAGCTTTCTTT
CASGRHGNTEAFF
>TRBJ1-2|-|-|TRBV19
TGTGCCAGTAGTTATATCGCAGGCCACCTATATGGCTACACCTTC
CASSYIAGHLYGYTF
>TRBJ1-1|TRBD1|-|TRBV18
TGTGCCAGCTCACCCTCGACAGGGATGAACACTGAAGCTTTCTTT
CASSPSTGMNTEAFF
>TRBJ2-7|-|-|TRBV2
TGTGCCAGCAGGCGTCCACCCTACGAGCAGTACTTC
CASRRPPYEQYF
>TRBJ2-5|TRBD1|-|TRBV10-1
TGCGCCAGCAGTCCCGGGACAGGACCAGGAGAGACCCAGTACTTC
CASSPGTGPGETQYF
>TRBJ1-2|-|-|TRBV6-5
TGTGCCAGCAGTTACTCAGGGCAGGGCCTCAACTATGGCTACACCTTC
CASSYSGQGLNYGYTF
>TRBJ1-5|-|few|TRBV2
TGTGCCAGCAGCAGACAGGAATATCAGCCCCAGCATTTT
CASSRQEYQPQHF
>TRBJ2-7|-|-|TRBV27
TGTGCCAGCAGTTCACAGCCGTCCTCGACCTACGAGCAGTACTTC
CASSSQPSSTYEQYF
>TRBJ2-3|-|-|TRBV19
TGTGCCAGTAGTATACGGCTAGGGAGTTCAGATACGCAGTATTTT
CASSIRLGSSDTQYF
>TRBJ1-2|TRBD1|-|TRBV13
TGTGCCAGCAGCTTAGCGCTACAGGGGGCGAACTATGGCTACACCTTC
CASSLALQGANYGYTF
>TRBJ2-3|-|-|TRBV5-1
TGCGCCAGCAAAATATCGGGGACAGATACGCAGTATTTT
CASKISGTDTQYF
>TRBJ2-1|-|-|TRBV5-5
TGTGCCAGCAGCGACCAACTAGCCGCTGTGTTAGGGGAGCAGTTCTTC
CASSDQLAAVLGEQFF
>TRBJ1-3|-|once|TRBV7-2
TGTGCCAGCAGCTCACAGGGCCCTGGAAACACCATATATTTT
CASSSQGPGNTIYF
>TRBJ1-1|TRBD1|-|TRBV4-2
TGTGCCAGCAGCGCGGGACAGGGGGGGGTGAACACTGAAGCTTTCTTT
CASSAGQGGVNTEAFF
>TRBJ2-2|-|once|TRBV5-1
TGCGCCAGCAGCTTGGAAAGACAGGCGAACACCGGGGAGCTGTTTTTT
CASSLERQANTGELFF
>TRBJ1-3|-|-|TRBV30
TGTGCCTGGAGTGGGGGAGCCGGAAACACCATATATTTT
CAWSGGAGNTIYF
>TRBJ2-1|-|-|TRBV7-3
TGTGCCAGCAGCTTAGGGGCGGGAAGCGGTGAGCAGTTCTTC
CASSLGAGSGEQFF
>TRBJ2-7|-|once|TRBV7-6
TGTGCCAGCAGCTTAGAACTCGGACAGAACCATCCGCGGTACTTC
CASSLELGQNHPRYF
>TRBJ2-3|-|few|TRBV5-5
TGTGCCAGCAGCTCCAAGCGGGCGGAGATGACAGATACGCAGTATTTT
CASSSKRAEMTDTQYF
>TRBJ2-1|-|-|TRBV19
TGTGCCAGTAGCAGCCTGGGACTGATTTACAATGAGCAGTTCTTC
CASSSLGLIYNEQFF
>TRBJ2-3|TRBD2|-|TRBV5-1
TGCGCCAGCAGCGCTTTTGATGCGGGGGGGCCGCCGACGCAGTATTTT
CASSAFDAGGPPTQYF
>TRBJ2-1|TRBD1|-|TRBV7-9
TGTGCCAGCAGCCAGCGACAGGGGTACAATGAGCAGTTCTTC
CASSQRQGYNEQFF
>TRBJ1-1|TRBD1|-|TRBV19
TGTGCCAGTAGTCGGGGACAGCAGAACACTGAAGCTTTCTTT
CASSRGQQNTEAFF
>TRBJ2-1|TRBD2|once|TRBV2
TGTGCCAGCACGAAGGGTAGCGGGGGGCCCAATGAGCAGTTCTTC
CASTKGSGGPNEQFF
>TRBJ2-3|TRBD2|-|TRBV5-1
TGCGCCAGCAGCTTGGATTGGACTAGCGTATTCGATACGCAGTATTTT
CASSLDWTSVFDTQYF
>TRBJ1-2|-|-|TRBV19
TGTGCCAGTAGTAGGGAGAATAACTATGGCTACACCTTC
CASSRENNYGYTF
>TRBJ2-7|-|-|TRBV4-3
TGCGCCAGCAGCCACCCGGGTGCGGGGACCTACGAGCAGTACTTC
CASSHPGAGTYEQYF
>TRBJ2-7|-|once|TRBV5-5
TGTGCCAGCAGCACTGACGTCACCTTTAGCGGTCGAGGGACCTACGAGCAGTACTTC
CASSTDVTFSGRGTYEQYF
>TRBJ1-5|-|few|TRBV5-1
TGCGCCAGCAGCTTGTCGGGCAATCAGCCCCAGCATTTT
CASSLSGNQPQHF
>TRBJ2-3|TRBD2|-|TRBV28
TGTGCCAGCAGTTCCGGGACTAGCGGGTTCAGCACAGATACGCAGTATTTT
CASSSGTSGFSTDTQYF
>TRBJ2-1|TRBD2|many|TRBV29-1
TGCAGCGTTGGCGCGGGAGGGGTCAATGAGCAGTTCTTC
CSVGAGGVNEQFF
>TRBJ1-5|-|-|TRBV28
TGTGCCAGCAGCATCTACAGGGATGGCAATCAGCCCCAGCATTTT
CASSIYRDGNQPQHF
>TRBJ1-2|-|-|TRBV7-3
TGTGCCAGCAGCTTAGGCAATGACGGAGCCTATGGCTACACCTTC
CASSLGNDGAYGYTF
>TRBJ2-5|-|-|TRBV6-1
TGTGCCAGCAGTGAGTCTGGGAGGCAAGAGACCCAGTACTTC
CASSESGRQETQYF
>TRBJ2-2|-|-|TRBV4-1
TGCGCCAGCAGCCAAGTAAGAGGCGCCGGGGAGCTGTTTTTT
CASSQVRGAGELFF
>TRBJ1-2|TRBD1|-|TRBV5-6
TGTGCCAGCAGCCTCGACAGGGCCTATGGCTACACCTTC
CASSLDRAYGYTF
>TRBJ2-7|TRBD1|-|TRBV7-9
TGTGCCAGCAGCTCATACCTACAGGGGAACGAGCAGTACTTC
CASSSYLQGNEQYF